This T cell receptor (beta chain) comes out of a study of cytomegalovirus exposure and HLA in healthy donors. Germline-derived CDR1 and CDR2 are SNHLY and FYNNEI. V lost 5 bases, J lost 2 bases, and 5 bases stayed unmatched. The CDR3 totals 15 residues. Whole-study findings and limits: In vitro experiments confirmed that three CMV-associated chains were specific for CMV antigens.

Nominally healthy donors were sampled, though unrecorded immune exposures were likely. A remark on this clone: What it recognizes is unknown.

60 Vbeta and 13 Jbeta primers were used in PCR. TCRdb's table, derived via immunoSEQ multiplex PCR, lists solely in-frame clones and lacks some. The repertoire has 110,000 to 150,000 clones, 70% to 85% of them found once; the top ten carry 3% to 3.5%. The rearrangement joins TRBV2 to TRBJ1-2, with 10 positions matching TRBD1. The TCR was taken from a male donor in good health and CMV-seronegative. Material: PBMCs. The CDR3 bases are TGTGCCAGCAGTTCTCCGGGACAGGGGAACTATGGCTACACCTTC. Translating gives CASSSPGQGNYGYTF.